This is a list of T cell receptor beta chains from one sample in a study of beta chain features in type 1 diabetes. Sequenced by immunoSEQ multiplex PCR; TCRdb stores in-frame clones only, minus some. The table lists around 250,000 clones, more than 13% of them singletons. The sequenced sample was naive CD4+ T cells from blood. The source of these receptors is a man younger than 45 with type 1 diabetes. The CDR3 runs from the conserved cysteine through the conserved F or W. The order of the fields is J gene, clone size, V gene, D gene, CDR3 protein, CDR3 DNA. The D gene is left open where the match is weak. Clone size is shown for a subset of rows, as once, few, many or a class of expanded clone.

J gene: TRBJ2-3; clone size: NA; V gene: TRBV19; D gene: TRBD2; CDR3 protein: CASRTSGHTDTQYF; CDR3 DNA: TGTGCCAGTCGGACTAGCGGACACACAGATACGCAGTATTTT
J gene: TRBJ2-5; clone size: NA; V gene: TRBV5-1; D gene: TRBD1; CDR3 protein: CASSLGTGGGETQYF; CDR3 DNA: TGCGCCAGCAGCTTGGGGACAGGGGGCGGAGAGACCCAGTACTTC
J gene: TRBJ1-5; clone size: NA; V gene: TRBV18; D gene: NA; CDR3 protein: CASSPGGDQPQHF; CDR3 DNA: TGTGCCAGCTCACCCGGGGGGGATCAGCCCCAGCATTTT
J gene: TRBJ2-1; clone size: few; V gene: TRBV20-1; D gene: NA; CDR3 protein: CSAYIDNEQFF; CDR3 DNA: TGCAGTGCTTATATAGACAATGAGCAGTTCTTC
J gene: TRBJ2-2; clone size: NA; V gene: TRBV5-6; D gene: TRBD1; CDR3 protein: CASSLENRGNTGELFF; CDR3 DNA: TGTGCCAGCAGCTTGGAGAACAGGGGGAACACCGGGGAGCTGTTTTTT
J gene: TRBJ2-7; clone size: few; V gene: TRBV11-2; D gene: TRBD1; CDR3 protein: CASSIDRGYEQYF; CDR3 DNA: TGTGCCAGCAGCATCGACAGGGGGTACGAGCAGTACTTC
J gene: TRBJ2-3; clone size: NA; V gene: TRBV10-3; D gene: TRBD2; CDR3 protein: CAITGGADTQYF; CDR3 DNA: TGTGCCATCACCGGGGGGGCAGATACGCAGTATTTT
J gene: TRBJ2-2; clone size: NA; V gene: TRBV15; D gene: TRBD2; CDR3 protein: CATSRDWGSGSTGELFF; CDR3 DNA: TGTGCCACCAGCAGAGATTGGGGTAGCGGGAGCACCGGGGAGCTGTTTTTT
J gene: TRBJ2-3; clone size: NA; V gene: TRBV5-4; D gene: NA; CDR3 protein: CASSFGIPSTDTQYF; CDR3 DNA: TGTGCCAGCAGCTTCGGGATCCCTAGCACAGATACGCAGTATTTT
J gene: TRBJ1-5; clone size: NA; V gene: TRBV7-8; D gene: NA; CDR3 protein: CASTRQGGDNQPQHF; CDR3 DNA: TGTGCCAGCACCCGTCAGGGTGGGGACAATCAGCCCCAGCATTTT
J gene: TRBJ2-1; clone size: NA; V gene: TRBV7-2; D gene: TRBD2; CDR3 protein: CASSSGGSSYNEQFF; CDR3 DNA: TGTGCCAGCAGCTCGGGCGGGAGCTCCTACAATGAGCAGTTCTTC
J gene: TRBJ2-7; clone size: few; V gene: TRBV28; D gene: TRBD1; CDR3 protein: CASSLGTAYEQYF; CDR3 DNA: TGTGCCAGCAGTCTCGGGACAGCCTACGAGCAGTACTTC
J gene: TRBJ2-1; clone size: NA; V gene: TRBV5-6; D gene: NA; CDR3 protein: CASSYGTAASEQFF; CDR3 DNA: TGTGCCAGCAGCTACGGGACTGCTGCCTCTGAGCAGTTCTTC
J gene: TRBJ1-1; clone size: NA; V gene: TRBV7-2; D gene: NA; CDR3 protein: CASSLAQTGNTEAFF; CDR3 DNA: TGTGCCAGCAGCTTAGCGCAGACAGGGAACACTGAAGCTTTCTTT
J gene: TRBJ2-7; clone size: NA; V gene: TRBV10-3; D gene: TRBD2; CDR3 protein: CAIRGREGNEQYF; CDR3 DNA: TGTGCCATCAGAGGCAGGGAGGGTAACGAGCAGTACTTC
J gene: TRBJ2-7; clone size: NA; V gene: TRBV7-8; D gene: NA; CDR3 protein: CASSLGLTLQSSYEQYF; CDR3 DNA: TGTGCCAGCAGCCTGGGACTCACCCTTCAGAGCTCCTACGAGCAGTACTTC
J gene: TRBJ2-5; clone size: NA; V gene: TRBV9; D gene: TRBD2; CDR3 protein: CASSVGGSTLVGETQYF; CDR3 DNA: TGTGCCAGCAGCGTAGGCGGGAGCACGTTAGTTGGGGAGACCCAGTACTTC
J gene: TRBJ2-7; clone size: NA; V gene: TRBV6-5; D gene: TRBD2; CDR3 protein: CASSYGLAATYEQYF; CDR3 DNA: TGTGCCAGCAGTTACGGGCTAGCGGCAACCTACGAGCAGTACTTC
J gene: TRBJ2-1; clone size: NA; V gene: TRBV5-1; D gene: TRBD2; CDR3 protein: CASSLSGIGWDEQFF; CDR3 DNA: TGCGCCAGCAGCCTCAGCGGGATCGGTTGGGATGAGCAGTTCTTC
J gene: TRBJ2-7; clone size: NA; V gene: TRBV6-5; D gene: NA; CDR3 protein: CASSYSGRAGEQYF; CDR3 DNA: TGTGCCAGCAGTTACTCGGGCAGGGCTGGCGAGCAGTACTTC
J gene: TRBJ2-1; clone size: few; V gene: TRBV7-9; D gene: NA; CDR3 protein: CASSLATFRASDNEQFF; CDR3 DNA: TGTGCCAGCAGCTTAGCCACGTTCAGGGCTTCTGACAATGAGCAGTTCTTC
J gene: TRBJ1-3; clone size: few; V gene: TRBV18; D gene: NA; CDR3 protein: CASSPRATHPSGNTIYF; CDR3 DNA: TGTGCCAGCTCACCACGAGCGACGCATCCCTCTGGAAACACCATATATTTT
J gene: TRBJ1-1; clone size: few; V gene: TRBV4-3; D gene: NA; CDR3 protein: CASSQDKSFSTNTEAFF; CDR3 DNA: TGCGCCAGCAGCCAAGATAAATCTTTCTCTACTAACACTGAAGCTTTCTTT
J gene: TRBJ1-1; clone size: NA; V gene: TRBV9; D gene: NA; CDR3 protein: CASYDKSNTEAFF; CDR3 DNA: TGTGCCAGCTATGACAAATCGAACACTGAAGCTTTCTTT
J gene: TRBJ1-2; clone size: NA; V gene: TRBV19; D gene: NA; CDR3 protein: CASSIPDKVDGYTF; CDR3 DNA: TGTGCCAGTAGTATTCCCGACAAGGTGGATGGCTACACCTTC
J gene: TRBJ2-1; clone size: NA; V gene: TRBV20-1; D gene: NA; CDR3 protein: CSAKLNEQFF; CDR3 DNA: TGCAGTGCTAAACTTAATGAGCAGTTCTTC
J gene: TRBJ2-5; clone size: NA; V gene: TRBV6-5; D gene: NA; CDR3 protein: CASSYSPGSRTQYF; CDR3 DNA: TGTGCCAGCAGTTACTCACCGGGTTCAAGGACCCAGTACTTC
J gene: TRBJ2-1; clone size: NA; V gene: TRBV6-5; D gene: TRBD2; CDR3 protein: CASSPSGSIYNEQFF; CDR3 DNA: TGTGCCAGCAGCCCTAGCGGCTCAATTTACAATGAGCAGTTCTTC
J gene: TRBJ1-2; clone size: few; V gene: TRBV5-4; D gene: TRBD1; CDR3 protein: CASSRTGTDGYTF; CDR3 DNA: TGTGCCAGCAGCCGGACAGGGACGGATGGCTACACCTTC
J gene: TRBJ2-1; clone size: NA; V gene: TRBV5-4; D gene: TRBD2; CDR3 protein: CASSLEGLASYNEQFF; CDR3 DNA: TGTGCCAGCAGCTTGGAGGGACTAGCTTCCTACAATGAGCAGTTCTTC
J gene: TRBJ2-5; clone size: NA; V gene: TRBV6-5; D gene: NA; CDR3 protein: CASSLTGYQETQYF; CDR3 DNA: TGTGCCAGCAGTTTGACAGGTTACCAAGAGACCCAGTACTTC
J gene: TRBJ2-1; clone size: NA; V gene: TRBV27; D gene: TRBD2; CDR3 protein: CASSFSGLAPEQFF; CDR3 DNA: TGTGCCAGCAGTTTTTCAGGACTAGCGCCTGAGCAGTTCTTC
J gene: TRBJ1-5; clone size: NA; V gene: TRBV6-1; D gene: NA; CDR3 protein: CASSENRNQPQHF; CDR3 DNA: TGTGCCAGCAGTGAGAACAGAAATCAGCCCCAGCATTTT
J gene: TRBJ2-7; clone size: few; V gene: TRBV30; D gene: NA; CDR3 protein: CAWSPRGWERFNEQYF; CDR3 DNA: TGTGCCTGGAGTCCTCGGGGATGGGAGCGTTTTAACGAGCAGTACTTC
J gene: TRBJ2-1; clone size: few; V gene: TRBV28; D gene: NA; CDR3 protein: CASRPTGHDFYNEQFF; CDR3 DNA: TGTGCCAGCAGACCTACAGGACACGACTTCTACAATGAGCAGTTCTTC
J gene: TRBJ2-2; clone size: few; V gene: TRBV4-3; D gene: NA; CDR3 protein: CASSQAGRGSGELFF; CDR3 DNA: TGCGCCAGCAGCCAAGCGGGCAGGGGAAGCGGGGAGCTGTTTTTT
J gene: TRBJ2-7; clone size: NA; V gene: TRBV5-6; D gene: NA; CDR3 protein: CASRELGTSSEQYF; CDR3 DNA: TGTGCCAGCAGGGAACTAGGGACTTCCTCCGAGCAGTACTTC
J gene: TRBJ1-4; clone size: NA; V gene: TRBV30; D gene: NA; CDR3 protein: CAYEGRPTNEKLFF; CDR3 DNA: TGTGCCTACGAGGGCCGTCCCACTAATGAAAAACTGTTTTTT
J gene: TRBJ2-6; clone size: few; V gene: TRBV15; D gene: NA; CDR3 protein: CATSSRGSGANVLTF; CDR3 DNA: TGTGCCACCAGCAGTAGGGGGTCTGGGGCCAACGTCCTGACTTTC
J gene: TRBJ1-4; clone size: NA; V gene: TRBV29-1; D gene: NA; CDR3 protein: CSAQGGNEKLFF; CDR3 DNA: TGCAGCGCACAGGGAGGGAATGAAAAACTGTTTTTT
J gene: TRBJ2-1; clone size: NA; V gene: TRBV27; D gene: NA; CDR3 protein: CASIINEQFF; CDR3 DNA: TGTGCCAGCATTATCAATGAGCAGTTCTTC
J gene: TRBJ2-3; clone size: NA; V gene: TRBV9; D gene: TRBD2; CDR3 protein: CASSVGTSGREDTQYF; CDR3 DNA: TGTGCCAGCAGCGTAGGGACTAGCGGGAGGGAAGATACGCAGTATTTT
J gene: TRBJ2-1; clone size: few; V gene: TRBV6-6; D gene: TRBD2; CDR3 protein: CASISRLAGDNEQFF; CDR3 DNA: TGTGCCAGCATCTCTAGACTAGCGGGGGACAATGAGCAGTTCTTC
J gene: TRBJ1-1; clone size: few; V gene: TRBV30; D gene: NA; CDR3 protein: CAWSELTGNTEAFF; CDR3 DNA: TGTGCCTGGAGTGAGTTAACAGGGAACACTGAAGCTTTCTTT
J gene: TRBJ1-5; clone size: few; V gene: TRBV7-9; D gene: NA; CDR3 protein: CASRSAEDSLIQPQHF; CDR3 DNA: TGTGCCAGCAGGTCCGCCGAGGACTCGTTAATTCAGCCCCAGCATTTT
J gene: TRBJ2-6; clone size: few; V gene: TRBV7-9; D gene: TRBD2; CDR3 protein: CASSLGSGGDNVLTF; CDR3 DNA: TGTGCCAGCAGCTTAGGGAGCGGGGGGGACAACGTCCTGACTTTC
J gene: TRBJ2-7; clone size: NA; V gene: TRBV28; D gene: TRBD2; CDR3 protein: CASRSGASGDYEQYF; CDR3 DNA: TGTGCCAGCAGATCCGGGGCTAGCGGGGACTACGAGCAGTACTTC
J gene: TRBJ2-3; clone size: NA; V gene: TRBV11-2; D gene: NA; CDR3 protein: CASSHLGPADTQYF; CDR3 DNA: TGTGCCAGCAGCCACCTGGGGCCGGCAGATACGCAGTATTTT
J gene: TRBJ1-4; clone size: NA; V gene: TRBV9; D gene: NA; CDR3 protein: CASSVGRINEKLFF; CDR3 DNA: TGTGCCAGCAGCGTAGGTCGTATTAATGAAAAACTGTTTTTT
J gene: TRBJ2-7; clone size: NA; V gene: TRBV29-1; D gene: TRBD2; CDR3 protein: CSVLAGGSYEQYF; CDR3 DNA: TGCAGCGTCCTAGCGGGAGGTTCCTACGAGCAGTACTTC
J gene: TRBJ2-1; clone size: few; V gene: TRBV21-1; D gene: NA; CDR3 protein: CASSLGLAGGAYNEQFF; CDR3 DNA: TGTGCCAGCAGCTTGGGACTAGCGGGAGGCGCCTACAATGAGCAGTTCTTC
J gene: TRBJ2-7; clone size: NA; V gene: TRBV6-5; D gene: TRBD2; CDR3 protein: CASRPPGLAGEEQYF; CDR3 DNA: TGTGCCAGCAGGCCTCCGGGACTAGCGGGGGAAGAGCAGTACTTC
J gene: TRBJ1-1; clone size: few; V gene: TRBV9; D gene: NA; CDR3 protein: CASSAAQGQLDTEAFF; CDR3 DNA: TGTGCCAGCAGCGCGGCCCAGGGCCAGTTAGACACTGAAGCTTTCTTT
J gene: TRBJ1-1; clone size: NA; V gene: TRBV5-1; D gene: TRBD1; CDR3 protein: CASSLEGTGGTEAFF; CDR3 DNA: TGCGCCAGCAGCTTGGAAGGGACAGGGGGCACTGAAGCTTTCTTT